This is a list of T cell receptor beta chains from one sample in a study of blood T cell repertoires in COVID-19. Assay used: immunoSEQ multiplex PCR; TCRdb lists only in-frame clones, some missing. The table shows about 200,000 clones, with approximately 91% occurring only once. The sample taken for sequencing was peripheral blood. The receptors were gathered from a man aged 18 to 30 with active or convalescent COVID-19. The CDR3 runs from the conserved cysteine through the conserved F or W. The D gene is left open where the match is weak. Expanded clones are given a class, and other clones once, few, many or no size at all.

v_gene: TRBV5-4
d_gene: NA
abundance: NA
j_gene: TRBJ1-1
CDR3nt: TGTGCCAGCAGCTTGGGCGGGGGGCTCTCGCAGAACACTGAAGCTTTCTTT
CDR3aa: CASSLGGGLSQNTEAFF

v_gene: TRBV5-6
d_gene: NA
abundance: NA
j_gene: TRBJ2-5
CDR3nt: TGTGCCAGCAGCTTGTATGGCAGGGTGATAGAGACCCAGTACTTC
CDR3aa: CASSLYGRVIETQYF

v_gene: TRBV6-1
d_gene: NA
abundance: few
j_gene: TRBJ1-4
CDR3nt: TGTGCCAGCAGTGAACTACAGGGCTCAAATGAAAAACTGTTTTTT
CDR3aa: CASSELQGSNEKLFF

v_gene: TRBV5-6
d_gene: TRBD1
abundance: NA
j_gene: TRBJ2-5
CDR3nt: TGTGCCAGCAGCTTCGGGACAGGGGATCCAGAGACCCAGTACTTC
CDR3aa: CASSFGTGDPETQYF

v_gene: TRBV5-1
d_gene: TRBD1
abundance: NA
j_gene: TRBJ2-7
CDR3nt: TGCGCCAGCAGCTCGACAGGGAGATCCTACGAGCAGTACTTC
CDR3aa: CASSSTGRSYEQYF

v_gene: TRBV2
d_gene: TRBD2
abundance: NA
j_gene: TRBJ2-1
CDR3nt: TGTGCCAGCAACGGACTAGCGGTGAATGAGCAGTTCTTC
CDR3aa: CASNGLAVNEQFF

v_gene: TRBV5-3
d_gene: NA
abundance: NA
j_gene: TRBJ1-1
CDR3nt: TGTGCCACTCTCCCGGAGAGAGCTCAGAGGAACACTGAAGCTTTCTTT
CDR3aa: CATLPERAQRNTEAFF

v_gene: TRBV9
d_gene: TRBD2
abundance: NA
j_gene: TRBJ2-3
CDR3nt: TGTGCCAGCAGCGCCCCTGCTAGCGGGAGTTTGACAGATACGCAGTATTTT
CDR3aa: CASSAPASGSLTDTQYF

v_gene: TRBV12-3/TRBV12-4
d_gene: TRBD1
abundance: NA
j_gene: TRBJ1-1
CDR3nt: TGTGCCAGCACTTTAAGACAGGGCGAAGCTTTCTTT
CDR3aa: CASTLRQGEAFF

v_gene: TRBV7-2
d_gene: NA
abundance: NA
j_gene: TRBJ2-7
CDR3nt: TGTGCCAGCAGCCAAAGTAGAGGGAATTCCTACGAGCAGTACTTC
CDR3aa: CASSQSRGNSYEQYF

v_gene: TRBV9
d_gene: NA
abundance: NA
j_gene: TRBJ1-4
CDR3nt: TGTGCCAGCAGCGTAAACACGGGACAAGGAAATGAAAAACTGTTTTTT
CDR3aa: CASSVNTGQGNEKLFF

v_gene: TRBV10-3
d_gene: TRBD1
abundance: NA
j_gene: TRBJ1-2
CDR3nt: TGTGCCATCAGTAGGGACAGGGACTATGGCTACACCTTC
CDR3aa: CAISRDRDYGYTF

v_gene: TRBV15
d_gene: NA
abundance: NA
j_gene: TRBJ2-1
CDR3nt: TGTGCCACCAGCAGAGGCATCGCCGGCTCCTACAATGAGCAGTTCTTC
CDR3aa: CATSRGIAGSYNEQFF

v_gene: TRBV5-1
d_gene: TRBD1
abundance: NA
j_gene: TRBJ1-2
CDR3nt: TGCGCCAGCAGCTTGGGACAGGGTGTGAACTATGGCTACACCTTC
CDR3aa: CASSLGQGVNYGYTF

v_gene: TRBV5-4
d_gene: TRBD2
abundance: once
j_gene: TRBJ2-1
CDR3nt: TGTGCCAGCAGCAGGGTAGCGGGGGAATATGAGCAGTTCTTC
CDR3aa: CASSRVAGEYEQFF

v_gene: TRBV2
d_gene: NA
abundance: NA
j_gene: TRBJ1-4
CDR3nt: TGTGCCAGCAGCCCCTTCGGGAGGAATGAAAAACTGTTTTTT
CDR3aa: CASSPFGRNEKLFF

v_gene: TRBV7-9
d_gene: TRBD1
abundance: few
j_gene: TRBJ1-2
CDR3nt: TGTGCCAGCAGCCCCAGACAGGGAGCTAACTATGGCTACACCTTC
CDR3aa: CASSPRQGANYGYTF

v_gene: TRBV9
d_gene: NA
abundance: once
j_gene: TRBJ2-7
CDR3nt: TGTGCCAGCAGCGTAGGAGCAACCTACGAGCAGTACTTC
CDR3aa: CASSVGATYEQYF

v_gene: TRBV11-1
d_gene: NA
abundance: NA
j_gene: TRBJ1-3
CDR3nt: TGTGCCAGCAGTGAACAGGGATTTGGAAACACCATATATTTT
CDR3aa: CASSEQGFGNTIYF

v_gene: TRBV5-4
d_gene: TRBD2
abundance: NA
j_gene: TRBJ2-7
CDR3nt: TGTGCCAGCAGCTGGGCCAGCGGGGGGACCTACGAGCAGTACTTC
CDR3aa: CASSWASGGTYEQYF

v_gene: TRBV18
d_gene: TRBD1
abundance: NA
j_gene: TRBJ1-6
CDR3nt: TGTGCCAGCTCACAGGACAGGGGTTCACCCCTCCACTTT
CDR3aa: CASSQDRGSPLHF

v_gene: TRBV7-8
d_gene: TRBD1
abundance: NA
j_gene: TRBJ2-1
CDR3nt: TGTGCCAGCAGCTTGATTCTGACGACAGGGGGCCTTGAGCAGTTCTTC
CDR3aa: CASSLILTTGGLEQFF

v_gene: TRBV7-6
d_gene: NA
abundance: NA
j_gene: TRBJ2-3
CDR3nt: TGTGCCAGCAGCTTATCTAGCGCCTCTACAGATACGCAGTATTTT
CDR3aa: CASSLSSASTDTQYF

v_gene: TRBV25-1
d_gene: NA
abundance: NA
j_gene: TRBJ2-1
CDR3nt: TGTGCCAGCAGTGGGTCCCTAAATGAGCAGTTCTTC
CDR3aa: CASSGSLNEQFF

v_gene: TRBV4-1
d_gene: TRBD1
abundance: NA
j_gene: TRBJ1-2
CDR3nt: TGCGCCAGCAGCCAGGGAATGACAGGGGGCGCAGCTGGAGGCTACACCTTC
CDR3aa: CASSQGMTGGAAGGYTF

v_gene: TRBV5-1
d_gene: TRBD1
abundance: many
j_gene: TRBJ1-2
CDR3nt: TGCGCCAGCAGCCCACGGGACAGAAACTATGGCTACACCTTC
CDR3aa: CASSPRDRNYGYTF

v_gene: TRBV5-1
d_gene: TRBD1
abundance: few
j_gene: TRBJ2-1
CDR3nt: TGCGCCAGCAGCCCCGACAGGGTCGGGGAGCAGTTCTTC
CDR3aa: CASSPDRVGEQFF

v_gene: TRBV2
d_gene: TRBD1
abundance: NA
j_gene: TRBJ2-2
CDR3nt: TGTGCCAGCAGTACTGGGACAGGGGGTGCCGGGGAGCTGTTTTTT
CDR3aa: CASSTGTGGAGELFF

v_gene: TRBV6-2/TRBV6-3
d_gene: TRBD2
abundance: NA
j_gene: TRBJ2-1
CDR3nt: TGTGCCAGCAGTTACTCGGGGACTAGCGGGAGGAAGGGCTCCTACAATGAGCAGTTCTTC
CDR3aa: CASSYSGTSGRKGSYNEQFF

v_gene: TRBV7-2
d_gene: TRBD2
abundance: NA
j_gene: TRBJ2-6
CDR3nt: TGTGCCAGCAGCTTAGTATACGGGGGGAGCTCTGGGGCCAACGTCCTGACTTTC
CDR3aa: CASSLVYGGSSGANVLTF

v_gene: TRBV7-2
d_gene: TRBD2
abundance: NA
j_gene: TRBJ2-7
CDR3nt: TGTGCCAGCAGGGCTAGCGGATCAACCTACGAGCAGTACTTC
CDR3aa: CASRASGSTYEQYF

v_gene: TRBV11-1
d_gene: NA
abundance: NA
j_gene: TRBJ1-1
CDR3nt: TGTGCCAGCATCTCCGGGCGGGGCAGAAACACTGAAGCTTTCTTT
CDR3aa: CASISGRGRNTEAFF

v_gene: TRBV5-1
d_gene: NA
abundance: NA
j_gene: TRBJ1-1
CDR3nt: TGCGCCAGCAGCTTGAGCGACGGAGGATCGAACACTGAAGCTTTCTTT
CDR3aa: CASSLSDGGSNTEAFF

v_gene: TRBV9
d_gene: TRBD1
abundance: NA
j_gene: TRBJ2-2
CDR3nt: TGTGCCAGCAGCCATATGGGGTTGGGGACAGGGATTTCCGGGGAGCTGTTTTTT
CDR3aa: CASSHMGLGTGISGELFF

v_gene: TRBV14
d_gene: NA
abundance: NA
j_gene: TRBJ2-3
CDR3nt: TGTGCCAGCAGTTTGTCGGATACGCAGTATTTT
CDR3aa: CASSLSDTQYF

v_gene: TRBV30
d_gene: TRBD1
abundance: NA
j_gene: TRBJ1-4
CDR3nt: TGTGCCTGGACCACAGGGGAACTTAATGAAAAACTGTTTTTT
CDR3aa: CAWTTGELNEKLFF

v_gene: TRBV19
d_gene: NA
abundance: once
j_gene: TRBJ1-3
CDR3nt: TGTGCCAGTACCTCCTGGGGCAGGACCTTCTCTGGAAACACCATATATTTT
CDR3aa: CASTSWGRTFSGNTIYF

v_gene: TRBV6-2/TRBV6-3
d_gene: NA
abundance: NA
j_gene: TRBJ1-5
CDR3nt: TGTGCCAGCAGCGCCCCGGACAGTCGCAATCAGCCCCAGCATTTT
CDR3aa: CASSAPDSRNQPQHF

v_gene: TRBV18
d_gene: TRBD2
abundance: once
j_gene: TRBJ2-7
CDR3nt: TGTGCCAGCTCACCCTTAGCGGGCGTATCCTACGAGCAGTACTTC
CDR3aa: CASSPLAGVSYEQYF

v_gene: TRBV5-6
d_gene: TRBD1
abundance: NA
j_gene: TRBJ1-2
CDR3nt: TGTGCCAGCAGCACAGGGGAGCTCTATGGCTACACCTTC
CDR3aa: CASSTGELYGYTF

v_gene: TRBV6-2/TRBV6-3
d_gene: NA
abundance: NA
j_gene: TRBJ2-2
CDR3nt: TGTGCCAGCAGTTACCCCCTTACCGGGGAGCTGTTTTTT
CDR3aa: CASSYPLTGELFF

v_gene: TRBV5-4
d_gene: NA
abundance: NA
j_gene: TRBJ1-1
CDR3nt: TGTGCCAGCAGCTTGGGGGGACAAGGAGTAAACCTGAACACTGAAGCTTTCTTT
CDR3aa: CASSLGGQGVNLNTEAFF

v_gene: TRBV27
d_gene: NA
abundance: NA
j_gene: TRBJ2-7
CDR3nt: TGTGCCAGCAGTTCCAAACAGGGCTACGAGCAGTACTTC
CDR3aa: CASSSKQGYEQYF

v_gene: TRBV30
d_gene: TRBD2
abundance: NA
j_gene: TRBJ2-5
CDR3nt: TGTGCCTGGAGTGATGGACTAGCGGGGGGGCCGGCCCAAGAGACCCAGTACTTC
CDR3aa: CAWSDGLAGGPAQETQYF

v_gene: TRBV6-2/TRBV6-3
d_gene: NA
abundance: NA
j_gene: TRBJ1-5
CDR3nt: TGTGCCAGCAGTTACTACTATAAGAGAAATCAGCCCCAGCATTTT
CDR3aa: CASSYYYKRNQPQHF

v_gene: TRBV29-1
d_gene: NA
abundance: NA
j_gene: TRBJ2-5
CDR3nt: TGCACCGCCTGGGAGGAAGAGACCCAGTACTTC
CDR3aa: CTAWEEETQYF

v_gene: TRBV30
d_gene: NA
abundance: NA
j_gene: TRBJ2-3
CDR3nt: TGTGCCTGGGGTCCAGCAGATACGCAGTATTTT
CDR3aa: CAWGPADTQYF

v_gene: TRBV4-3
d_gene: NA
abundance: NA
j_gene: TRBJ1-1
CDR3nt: TGCGCCAGCAGCCAAGTATCGGCGGGAAACACTGAAGCTTTCTTT
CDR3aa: CASSQVSAGNTEAFF

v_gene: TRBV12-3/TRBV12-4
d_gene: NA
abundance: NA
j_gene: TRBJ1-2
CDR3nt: TGTGCCAGCAGTTTAGTGCAGGGGAACGGCTACACCTTC
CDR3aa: CASSLVQGNGYTF

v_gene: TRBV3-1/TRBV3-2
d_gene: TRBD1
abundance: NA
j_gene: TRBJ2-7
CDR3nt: TGTGCCAGCAGCCGCCGGGACAGGCGTCCCTACGAGCAGTACTTC
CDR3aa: CASSRRDRRPYEQYF

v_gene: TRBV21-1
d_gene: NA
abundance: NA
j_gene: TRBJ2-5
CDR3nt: TGTGCCAGCGCGCTAATCCGGGAAGCACTCTCCTCGGGTGAGACCCAGTACTTC
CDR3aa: CASALIREALSSGETQYF

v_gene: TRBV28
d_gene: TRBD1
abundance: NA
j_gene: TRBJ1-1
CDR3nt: TGTGCCAGCAGTTCCAGGGGGCAGGTATGGACTGAAGCTTTCTTT
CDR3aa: CASSSRGQVWTEAFF

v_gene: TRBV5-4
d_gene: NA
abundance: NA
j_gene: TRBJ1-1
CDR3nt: TGTGCCAGCAGCCAAGGAAGGGGGAGGGTCGCTGAAGCTTTCTTT
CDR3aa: CASSQGRGRVAEAFF

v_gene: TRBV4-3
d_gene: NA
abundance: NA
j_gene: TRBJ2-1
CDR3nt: TGCGCCAGCAGCCAAGATTCTGCGGGTCATGAGCAGTTCTTC
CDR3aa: CASSQDSAGHEQFF

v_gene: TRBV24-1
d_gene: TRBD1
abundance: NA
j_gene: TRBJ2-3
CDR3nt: TGTGCCACCAGCGCCACAGGGGCAGCAGATACGCAGTATTTT
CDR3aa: CATSATGAADTQYF

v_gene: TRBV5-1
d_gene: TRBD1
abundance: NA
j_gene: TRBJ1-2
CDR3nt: TGCGCCAGCAGCTTGGGACAGGGGGTGCGTTATGGCTACACCTTC
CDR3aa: CASSLGQGVRYGYTF